The 15 T cell receptor beta chains given below trace back to one sample, sequenced in a study of PD-L1 blockade in urothelial cancer. The assay was immunoSEQ multiplex PCR, and TCRdb's table has in-frame clones only and misses some. The sample consists of roughly 63,000 clones, about four fifths of them appearing once. The time point is: pretreatment peripheral blood. The sequencing here drew on PBMCs, taken around atezolizumab (anti-PD-L1) treatment. These receptors originate from a man between 70 and 80 years old with urothelial cancer.

The chain joins TRBV28 to TRBJ1-1; 9 nucleotides align to TRBD1. J gave up 10 bases and V 5 bases, and 8 bases lay outside the gene matches. Germline CDR1 is MDHEN and CDR2 is SYDVKM. CDR3 length: 13 amino acids. The CDR3 coding sequence is TGTGCCAGCAGTGCCACACAGGGGGCGCGAGCTTTCTTT. Translation gives CASSATQGARAFF. The full variable domain, in which reference TRBV28 and TRBJ1-1 provide the parts outside the CDR3, is DVKVTQSSRYLVKRTGEKVFLECVQDMDHENMFWYRQDPGLGLRLIYFSYDVKMKEKGDIPEGYSVSREKKERFSLILESASTNQTSMYLCASSATQGARAFFGQGTRLTVV.

This clone was found a few times. The chain employs TRBV6-4 and TRBJ1-2, with D perhaps matching TRBD1 (6 bases). Germline values: CDR1 MRHNA, CDR2 SNTAGT. V was cut by 2 bases and J by 5 bases, with 15 bases left in between. The CDR3 sequence is 15 residues long. The CDR3 coding sequence is TGTGCCAGCAGTGACCCCCACGAAGGGGGATATGGCTACACCTTC. Protein product: CASSDPHEGGYGYTF.

The V and J genes are TRBV5-1 and TRBJ1-2; 9 bases are shared with TRBD1. The CDR3 contains 14 residues. Losses at the gene ends were 0 bases for V and 7 bases for J; bases not matched to a gene: 4. Germline loops: CDR1 SGHRS, CDR2 YFSETQ. The chain's CDR3 is CASSLDRGQSGYTF. CDR3 in DNA: TGCGCCAGCAGCTTGGACAGGGGGCAATCTGGCTACACCTTC.

V and J are TRBV28 and TRBJ1-1, with 7 bases identical to TRBD1. The CDR3 sequence is 15 residues long. CDR1 MDHEN and CDR2 SYDVKM come from the germline V gene. V was clipped by 4 bases and J by 5 bases; unmatched bases: 10. The CDR3 DNA reads as TGTGCCAGCAGTTCCTCTTACAGGGGCTGGACTGAAGCTTTCTTT. This gives the protein CASSSSYRGWTEAFF.

To note about this clone: At the DNA level, this CDR3 is encoded by other sequences in the same sample as well. The rearrangement links TRBV5-4 to TRBJ2-2; D is perhaps TRBD1 (5 bases). The CDR3 length is 15 residues. The germline CDR1 and CDR2 sequences are SGHNT and YYREEE (reference sequence). V was shortened by 4 bases and J by 1 base, with 11 bases between the two germline ends. CDR3 in amino acids: CASSPDSLNTGELFF. In DNA, the CDR3 is TGTGCCAGCAGCCCCGACAGCTTGAACACCGGGGAGCTGTTTTTT.

The rearrangement links TRBV4-2 to TRBJ2-3, with D possibly being TRBD2 (5 bases). The CDR3 runs 17 residues. Trimming took 1 base from V and 5 from J, leaving 19 bases between them. Germline V lookup: CDR1 LGHNA, CDR2 YNFKEQ. As DNA, the CDR3 is TGTGCCAGCAGCCAAGCTGGCCTAGCACCGGCGGTAGATACGCAGTATTTT. It specifies CASSQAGLAPAVDTQYF.

CDR3 in amino acids: CSERTSGQGADTQYF. The CDR3 DNA reads as TGCAGCGAGAGGACTAGCGGACAAGGGGCAGATACGCAGTATTTT. The J gene is TRBJ2-3, the V gene TRBV29-1; TRBD2 agrees at 10 bases. Unmatched junction bases numbered 11, after V lost 7 bases and J lost 4 bases. In germline, CDR1 is SQVTM, CDR2 ANQGSEA. CDR3 length equals 15 residues.

The rearrangement links TRBV9 to TRBJ1-2; a possible D gene is TRBD1 (6 bases). Germline V gene lookup returns CDR1 SGDLS and CDR2 YYNGEE. V was clipped by 2 bases and J by 3 bases, with 14 bases between them. There are 15 residues in the CDR3. The CDR3 sequence: CASSVQGGADYGYTF. In nucleotides, the CDR3 is TGTGCCAGCAGCGTTCAAGGGGGGGCGGACTATGGCTACACCTTC.

The V call is TRBV7-9, the J call TRBJ2-7; TRBD2 might be the D (7 bases). The CDR3 runs 16 residues. The germline CDR1 and CDR2 sequences are SEHNR and FQNEAQ (reference sequence). V was trimmed by 4 bases and J by 0 bases, leaving 16 bases between them. For the CDR3, the DNA is TGTGCCAGCAGCTGGGATGGGGGGGGCATCTCCTACGAGCAGTACTTC. Its protein is CASSWDGGGISYEQYF. Full variable domain (remainder filled in from reference TRBV7-9 and TRBJ2-7): DTGVSQNPRHKITKRGQNVTFRCDPISEHNRLYWYRQTLGQGPEFLTYFQNEAQLEKSRLLSDRFSAERPKGSFSTLEIQRTEQGDSAMYLCASSWDGGGISYEQYFGPGTRLTVT.

Regarding this clone: A read error may produce the germline difference seen at one junction end. The chain couples TRBV4-2 to TRBJ1-3; possibly TRBD1 for D (6 bases). The CDR3 extends over 16 amino acids. The germline CDR1 and CDR2 sequences are LGHNA and YNFKEQ. The CDR3 bases are TGTGCCAGCAGTCAAGAGGGGGGAAGTACTACTCCGACCATATATTTT. This translates into CASSQEGGSTTPTIYF.

The rearrangement joins TRBV11-2 to TRBJ2-3, with 11 positions matching TRBD2. The CDR3 covers 17 residues. Germline-derived CDR1 and CDR2 are SGHAT and FQNNGV. V shed 1 base, J shed 2 bases, and the junction held 5 bases outside the gene matches. CDR3 sequence (DNA): TGTGCCAGCAGCTTAGGGGGACTAGCGGCAAACACAGATACGCAGTATTTT. Protein sequence: CASSLGGLAANTDTQYF.

DNA for the CDR3: TGTGCCAGCAGCTTAGCAGGGACAGGACCCTACGAGCAGTACTTC. Translating gives CASSLAGTGPYEQYF. The chain carries TRBV11-3 and TRBJ2-7; 8 nucleotides line up with TRBD1. V dropped 1 base and J dropped 2; count of bases not matched to a gene: 4. CDR1 is SGHNT and CDR2 is YENEEA in the germline V gene. This CDR3 comprises 15 residues.

This sequence joins TRBV19 and TRBJ2-6; no reliable D call. This CDR3 has 13 residues. From germline, CDR1 is LNHDA and CDR2 SQIVND (reference sequence). Trimming shortened V by 6 bases and J by 1 base, and 4 bases separated the two germline ends. DNA for the CDR3: TGTGCCAGTAGCCGGTCTGGGGCCAACGTCCTGACTTTC. This codes for CASSRSGANVLTF.

The gene calls are TRBV19 and TRBJ2-1; D call uncertain. The CDR3 spans 12 residues. V lost 8 bases and J lost 7, with 12 bases in between. The germline gives CDR1 LNHDA, CDR2 SQIVND (reference sequence). The CDR3 loop is CASASRVNEQFF. The CDR3 bases are TGTGCCAGTGCCTCTCGGGTAAATGAGCAGTTCTTC.

This chain connects TRBV13 to TRBJ2-7, with 9 bases lining up with TRBD1. The V gene end was trimmed by 5 bases and the J gene end by 6 bases; junction bases not matched to a gene: 11. The CDR3 sequence is 15 residues long. Per the germline V gene, CDR1 is PRHDT and CDR2 is FYEKMQ (reference sequence). CDR3 sequence reads: CASSLVSDRGLEQYF. In nucleotides, the CDR3 is TGTGCCAGCAGCCTAGTTTCGGACAGGGGCCTCGAGCAGTACTTC. Looking up the rest from reference TRBV13 and TRBJ2-7 gives the full variable domain: AAGVIQSPRHLIKEKRETATLKCYPIPRHDTVYWYQQGPGQDPQFLISFYEKMQSDKGSIPDRFSAQQFSDYHSELNMSSLELGDSALYFCASSLVSDRGLEQYFGPGTRLTVT.